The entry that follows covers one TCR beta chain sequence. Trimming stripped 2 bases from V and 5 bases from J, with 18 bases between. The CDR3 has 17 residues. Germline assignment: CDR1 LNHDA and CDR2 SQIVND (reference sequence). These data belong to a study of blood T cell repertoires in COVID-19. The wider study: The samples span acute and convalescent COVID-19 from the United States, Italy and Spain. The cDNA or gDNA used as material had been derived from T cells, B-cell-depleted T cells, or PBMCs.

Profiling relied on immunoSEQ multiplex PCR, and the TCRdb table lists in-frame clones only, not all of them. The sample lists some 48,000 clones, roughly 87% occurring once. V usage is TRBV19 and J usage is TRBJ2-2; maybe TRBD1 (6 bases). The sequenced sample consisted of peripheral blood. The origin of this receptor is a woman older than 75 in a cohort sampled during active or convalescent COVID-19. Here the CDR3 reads CASSIFKGDTLTGELFF. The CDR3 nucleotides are TGTGCCAGTAGTATATTTAAAGGGGACACATTAACCGGGGAGCTGTTTTTT. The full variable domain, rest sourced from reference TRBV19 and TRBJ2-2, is DGGITQSPKYLFRKEGQNVTLSCEQNLNHDAMYWYRQDPGQGLRLIYYSQIVNDFQKGDIAEGYSVSREKKESFPLTVTSAQKNPTAFYLCASSIFKGDTLTGELFFGEGSRLTVL.